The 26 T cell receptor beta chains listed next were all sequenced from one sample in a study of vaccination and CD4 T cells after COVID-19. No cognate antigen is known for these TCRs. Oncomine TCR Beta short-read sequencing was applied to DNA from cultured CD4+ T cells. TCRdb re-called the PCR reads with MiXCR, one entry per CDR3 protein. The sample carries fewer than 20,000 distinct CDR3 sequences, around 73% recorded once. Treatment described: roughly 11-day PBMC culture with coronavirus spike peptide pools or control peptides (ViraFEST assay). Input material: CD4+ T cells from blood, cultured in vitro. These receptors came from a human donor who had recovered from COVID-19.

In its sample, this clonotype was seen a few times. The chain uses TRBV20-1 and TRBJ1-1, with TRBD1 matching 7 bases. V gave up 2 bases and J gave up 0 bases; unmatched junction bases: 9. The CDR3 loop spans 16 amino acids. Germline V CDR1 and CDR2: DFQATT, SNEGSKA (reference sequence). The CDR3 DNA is TGCAGTGCTAGACTGGGACAGACCCCATTGAACACTGAAGCTTTCTTT. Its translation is CSARLGQTPLNTEAFF.

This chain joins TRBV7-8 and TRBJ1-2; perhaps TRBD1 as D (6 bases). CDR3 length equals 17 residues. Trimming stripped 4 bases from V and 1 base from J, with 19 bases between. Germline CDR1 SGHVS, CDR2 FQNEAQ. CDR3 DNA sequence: TGTGCCAGCAGCTCCCCCCTGGGGGGCCAAGATAACTATGGCTACACCTTC. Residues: CASSSPLGGQDNYGYTF. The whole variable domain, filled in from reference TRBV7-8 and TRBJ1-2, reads GAGVSQSPRYKVAKRGQDVALRCDPISGHVSLFWYQQALGQGPEFLTYFQNEAQLDKSGLPSDRFFAERPEGSVSTLKIQRTQQEDSAVYLCASSSPLGGQDNYGYTFGSGTRLTVV.

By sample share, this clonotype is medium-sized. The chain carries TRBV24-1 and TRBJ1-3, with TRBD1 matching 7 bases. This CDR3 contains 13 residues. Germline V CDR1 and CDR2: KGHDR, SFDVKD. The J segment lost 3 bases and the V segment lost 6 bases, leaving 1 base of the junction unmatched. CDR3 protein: CATSSGGGNTIYF. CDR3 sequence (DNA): TGTGCCACCAGTTCAGGGGGTGGAAACACCATATATTTT.

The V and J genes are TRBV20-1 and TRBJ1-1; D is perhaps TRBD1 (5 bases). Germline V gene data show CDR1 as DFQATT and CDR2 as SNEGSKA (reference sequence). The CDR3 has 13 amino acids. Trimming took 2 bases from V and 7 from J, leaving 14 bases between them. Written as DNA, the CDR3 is TGCAGTGCTAGATTTACGGGACGAGGTGAAGCTTTCTTT. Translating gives CSARFTGRGEAFF.

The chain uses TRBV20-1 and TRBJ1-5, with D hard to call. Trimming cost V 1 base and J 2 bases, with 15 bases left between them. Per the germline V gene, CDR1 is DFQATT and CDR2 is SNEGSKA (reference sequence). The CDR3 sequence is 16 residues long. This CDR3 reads CSARGQSPAGNQPQHF. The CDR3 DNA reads TGCAGTGCTAGAGGGCAGTCCCCCGCGGGCAATCAGCCCCAGCATTTT.

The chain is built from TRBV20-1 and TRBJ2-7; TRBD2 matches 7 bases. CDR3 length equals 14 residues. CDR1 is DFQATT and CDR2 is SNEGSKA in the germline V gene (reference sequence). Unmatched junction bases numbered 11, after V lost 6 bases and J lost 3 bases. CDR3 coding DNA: TGCAGTGCCAGGGAGGGCCAAAGGATCTACGAGCAGTACTTC. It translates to CSAREGQRIYEQYF.

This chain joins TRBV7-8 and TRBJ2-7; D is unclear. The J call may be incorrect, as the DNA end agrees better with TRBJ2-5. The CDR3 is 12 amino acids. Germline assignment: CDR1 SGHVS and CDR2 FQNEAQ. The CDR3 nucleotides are TGTGCCAGCAGCTTAATGCAAGAGACCCAGTACTTC. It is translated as CASSLMQETQYF.

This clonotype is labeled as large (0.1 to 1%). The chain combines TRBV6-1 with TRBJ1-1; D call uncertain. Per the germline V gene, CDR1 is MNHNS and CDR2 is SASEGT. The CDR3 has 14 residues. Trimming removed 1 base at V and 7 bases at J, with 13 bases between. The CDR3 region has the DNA TGTGCCAGCAGTGAAGGTGGGGTCCATGTTGAAGCTTTCTTT. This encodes CASSEGGVHVEAFF.

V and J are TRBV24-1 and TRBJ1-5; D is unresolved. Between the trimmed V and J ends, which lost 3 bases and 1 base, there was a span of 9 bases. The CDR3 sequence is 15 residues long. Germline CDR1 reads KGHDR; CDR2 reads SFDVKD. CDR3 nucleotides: TGTGCCACCAGTGATGGAGCTTGGAGCAATCAGCCCCAGCATTTT. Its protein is CATSDGAWSNQPQHF.

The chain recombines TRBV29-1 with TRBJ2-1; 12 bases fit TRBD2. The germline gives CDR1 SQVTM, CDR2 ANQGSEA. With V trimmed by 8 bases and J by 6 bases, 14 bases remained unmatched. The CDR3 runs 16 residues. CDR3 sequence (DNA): TGCAGCTTCTCCCACCTAGCGGGGGGGGCGGGCAATGAGCAGTTCTTC. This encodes CSFSHLAGGAGNEQFF.

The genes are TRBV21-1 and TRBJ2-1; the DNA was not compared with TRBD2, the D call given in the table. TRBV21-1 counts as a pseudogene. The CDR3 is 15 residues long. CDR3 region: CASSAGGLLAREQFF. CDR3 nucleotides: TGTGCCAGCAGCGCCGGGGGACTCCTTGCTCGTGAGCAGTTCTTC.

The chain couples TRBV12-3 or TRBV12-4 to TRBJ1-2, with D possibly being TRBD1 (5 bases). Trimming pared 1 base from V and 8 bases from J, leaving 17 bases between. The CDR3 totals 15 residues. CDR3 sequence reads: CASSLGAGGFGGYTF. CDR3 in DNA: TGTGCCAGCAGTTTAGGGGCTGGGGGATTTGGAGGCTACACCTTC.

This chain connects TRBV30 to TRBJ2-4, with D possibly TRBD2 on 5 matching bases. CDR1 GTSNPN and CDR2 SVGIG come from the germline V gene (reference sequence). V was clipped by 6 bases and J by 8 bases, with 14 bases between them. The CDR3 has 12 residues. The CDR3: CACRGFGDIQYF. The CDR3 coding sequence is TGTGCCTGCCGGGGATTTGGGGACATTCAGTACTTC.

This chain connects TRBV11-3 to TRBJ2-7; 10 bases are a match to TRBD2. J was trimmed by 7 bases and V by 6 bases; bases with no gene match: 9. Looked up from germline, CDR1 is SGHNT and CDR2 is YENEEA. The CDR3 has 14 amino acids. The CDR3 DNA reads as TGTGCCAGCAGTCAGCTAGCGGGAGCGGGTGAGCAGTACTTC. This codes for CASSQLAGAGEQYF.

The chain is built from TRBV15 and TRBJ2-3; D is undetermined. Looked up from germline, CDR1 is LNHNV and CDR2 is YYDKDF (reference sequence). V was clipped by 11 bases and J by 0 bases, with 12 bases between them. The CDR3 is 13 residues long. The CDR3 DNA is TGTGCCTCTCGAAGGTCTAGCACAGATACGCAGTATTTT. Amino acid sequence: CASRRSSTDTQYF.

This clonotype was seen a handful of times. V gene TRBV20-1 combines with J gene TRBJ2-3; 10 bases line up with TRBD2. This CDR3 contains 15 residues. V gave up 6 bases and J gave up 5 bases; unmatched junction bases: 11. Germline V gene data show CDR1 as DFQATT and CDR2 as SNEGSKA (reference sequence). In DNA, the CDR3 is TGCAGTGCCCTCTGGAGCGGGAGGGCCATAGATACGCAGTATTTT. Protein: CSALWSGRAIDTQYF.

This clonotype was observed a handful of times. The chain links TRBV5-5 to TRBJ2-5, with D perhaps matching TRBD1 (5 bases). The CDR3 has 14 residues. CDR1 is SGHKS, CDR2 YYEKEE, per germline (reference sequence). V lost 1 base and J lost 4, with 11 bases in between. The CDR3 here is CASSLLSRGETQYF. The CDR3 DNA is TGTGCCAGCAGCTTGCTGAGTAGGGGAGAGACCCAGTACTTC. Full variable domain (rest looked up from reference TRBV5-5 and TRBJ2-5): DAGVTQSPTHLIKTRGQQVTLRCSPISGHKSVSWYQQVLGQGPQFIFQYYEKEERGRGNFPDRFSARQFPNYSSELNVNALLLGDSALYLCASSLLSRGETQYFGPGTRLLVL.

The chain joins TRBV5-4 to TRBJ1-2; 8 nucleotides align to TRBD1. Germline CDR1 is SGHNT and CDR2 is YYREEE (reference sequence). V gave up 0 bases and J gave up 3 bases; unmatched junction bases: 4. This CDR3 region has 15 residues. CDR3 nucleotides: TGTGCCAGCAGCTTGGGTTCAGGGGGCGACTATGGCTACACCTTC. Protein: CASSLGSGGDYGYTF.

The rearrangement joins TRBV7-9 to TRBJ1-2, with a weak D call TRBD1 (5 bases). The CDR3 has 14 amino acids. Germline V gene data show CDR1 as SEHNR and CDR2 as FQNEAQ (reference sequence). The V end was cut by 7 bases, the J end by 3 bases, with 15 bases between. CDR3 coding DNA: TGTGCCAGCACCGTAAGCAGGGAGGACTATGGCTACACCTTC. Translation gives CASTVSREDYGYTF.

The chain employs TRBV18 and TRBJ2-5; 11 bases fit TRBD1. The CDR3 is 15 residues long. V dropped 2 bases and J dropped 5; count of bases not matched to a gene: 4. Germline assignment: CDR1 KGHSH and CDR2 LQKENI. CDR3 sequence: CASSPGQGASETQYF. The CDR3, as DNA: TGTGCCAGCTCACCAGGACAGGGGGCATCGGAGACCCAGTACTTC.

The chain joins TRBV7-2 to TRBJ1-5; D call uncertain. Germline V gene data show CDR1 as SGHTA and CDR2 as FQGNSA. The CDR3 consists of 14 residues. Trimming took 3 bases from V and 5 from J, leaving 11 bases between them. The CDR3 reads CASSFTFGDQPQHF. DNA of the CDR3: TGTGCCAGCAGCTTTACCTTTGGGGATCAGCCCCAGCATTTT.

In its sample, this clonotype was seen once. CDR3 bases: TGTGCCAGTAGGAGGGACTTCAATTCCTACAATGAGCAGTTCTTC. It yields the protein CASRRDFNSYNEQFF. This rearrangement joins TRBV19 to TRBJ2-1, with D maybe TRBD2 (6 bases). Trimming cost V 6 bases and J 1 base, with 13 bases left between them. The CDR3 covers 15 residues. Germline V CDR1 and CDR2: LNHDA, SQIVND (reference sequence).

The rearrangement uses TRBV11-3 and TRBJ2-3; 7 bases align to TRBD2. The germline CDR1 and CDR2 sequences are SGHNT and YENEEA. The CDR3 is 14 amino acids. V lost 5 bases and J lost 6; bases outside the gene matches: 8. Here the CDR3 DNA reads TGTGCCAGCAGCCTAGGGAGGGGCGCGGATACGCAGTATTTT. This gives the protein CASSLGRGADTQYF.

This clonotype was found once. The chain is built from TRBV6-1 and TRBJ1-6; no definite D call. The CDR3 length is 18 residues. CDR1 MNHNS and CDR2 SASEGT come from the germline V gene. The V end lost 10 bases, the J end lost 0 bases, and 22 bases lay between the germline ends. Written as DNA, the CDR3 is TGTGCCACCTACGGGAGAGTGCAACCCAGCTCCTATAATTCACCCCTCCACTTT. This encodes CATYGRVQPSSYNSPLHF.

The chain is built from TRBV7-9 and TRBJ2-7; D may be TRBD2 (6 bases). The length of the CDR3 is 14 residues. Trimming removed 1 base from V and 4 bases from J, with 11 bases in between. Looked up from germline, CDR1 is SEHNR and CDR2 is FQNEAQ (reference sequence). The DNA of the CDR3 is TGTGCCAGCAGCTTAGACGCAGGGAGGTACGAGCAGTACTTC. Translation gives CASSLDAGRYEQYF.

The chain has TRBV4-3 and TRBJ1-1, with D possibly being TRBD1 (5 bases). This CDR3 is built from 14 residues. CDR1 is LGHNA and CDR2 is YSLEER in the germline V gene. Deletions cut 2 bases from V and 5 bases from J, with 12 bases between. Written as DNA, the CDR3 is TGCGCCAGCAGCCAACCGGGACGGGGAACTGAAGCTTTCTTT. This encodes CASSQPGRGTEAFF.